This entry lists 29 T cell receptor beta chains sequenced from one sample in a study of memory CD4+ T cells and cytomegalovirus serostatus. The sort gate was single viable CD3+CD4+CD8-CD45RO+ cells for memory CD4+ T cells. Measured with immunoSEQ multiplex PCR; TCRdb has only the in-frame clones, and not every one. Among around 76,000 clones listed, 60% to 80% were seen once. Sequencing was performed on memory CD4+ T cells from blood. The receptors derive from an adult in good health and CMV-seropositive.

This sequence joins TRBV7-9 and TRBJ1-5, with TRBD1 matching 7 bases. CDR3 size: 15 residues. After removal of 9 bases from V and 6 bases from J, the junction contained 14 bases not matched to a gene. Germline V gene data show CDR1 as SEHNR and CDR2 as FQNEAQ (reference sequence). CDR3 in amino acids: CARDSTGRYGQPQHF. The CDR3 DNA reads TGTGCCAGGGATTCGACAGGGAGATACGGTCAGCCCCAGCATTTT.

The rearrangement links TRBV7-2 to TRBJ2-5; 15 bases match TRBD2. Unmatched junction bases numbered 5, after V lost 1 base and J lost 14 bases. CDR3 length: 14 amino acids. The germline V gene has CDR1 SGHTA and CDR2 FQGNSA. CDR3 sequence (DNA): TGTGCCAGCAGCTTAGGAGGGACTAGCGGGAGGATATACTTC. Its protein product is CASSLGGTSGRIYF.

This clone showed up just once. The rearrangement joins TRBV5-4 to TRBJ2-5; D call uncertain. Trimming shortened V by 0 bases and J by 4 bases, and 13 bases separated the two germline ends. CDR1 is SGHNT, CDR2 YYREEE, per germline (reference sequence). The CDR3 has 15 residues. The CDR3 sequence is CASSLAGLTGETQYF. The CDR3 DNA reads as TGTGCCAGCAGCTTGGCCGGCCTCACGGGAGAGACCCAGTACTTC.

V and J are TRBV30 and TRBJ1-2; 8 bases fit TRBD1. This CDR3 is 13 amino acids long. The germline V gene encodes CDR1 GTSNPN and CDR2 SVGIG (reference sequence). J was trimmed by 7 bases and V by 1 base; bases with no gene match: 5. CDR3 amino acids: CAWSAGTGGGYTF. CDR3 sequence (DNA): TGTGCCTGGAGTGCCGGGACAGGTGGTGGCTACACCTTC.

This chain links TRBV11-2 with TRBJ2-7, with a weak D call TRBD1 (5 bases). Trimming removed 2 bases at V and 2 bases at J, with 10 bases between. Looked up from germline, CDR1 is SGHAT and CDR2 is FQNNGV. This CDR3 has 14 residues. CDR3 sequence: CASSLRGRPYEQYV. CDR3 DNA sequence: TGTGCCAGCAGCTTAAGGGGCCGACCCTACGAGCAGTACGTC.

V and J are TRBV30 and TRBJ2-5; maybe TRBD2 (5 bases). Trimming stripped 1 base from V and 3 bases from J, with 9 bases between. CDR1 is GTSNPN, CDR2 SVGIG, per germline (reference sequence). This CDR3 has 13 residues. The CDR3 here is CAWSDGLEETQYF. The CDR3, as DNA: TGTGCCTGGAGTGACGGACTGGAAGAGACCCAGTACTTC. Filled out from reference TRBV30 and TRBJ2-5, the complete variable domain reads SQTIHQWPATLVQPVGSPLSLECTVEGTSNPNLYWYRQAAGRGLQLLFYSVGIGQISSEVPQNLSASRPQDRQFILSSKKLLLSDSGFYLCAWSDGLEETQYFGPGTRLLVL.

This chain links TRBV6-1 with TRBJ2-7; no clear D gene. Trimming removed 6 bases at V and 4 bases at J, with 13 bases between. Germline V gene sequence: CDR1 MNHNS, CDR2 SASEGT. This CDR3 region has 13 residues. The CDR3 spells CASSVGLGYEQYV. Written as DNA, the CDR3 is TGTGCCAGCAGCGTCGGGTTGGGGTACGAGCAGTACGTC.

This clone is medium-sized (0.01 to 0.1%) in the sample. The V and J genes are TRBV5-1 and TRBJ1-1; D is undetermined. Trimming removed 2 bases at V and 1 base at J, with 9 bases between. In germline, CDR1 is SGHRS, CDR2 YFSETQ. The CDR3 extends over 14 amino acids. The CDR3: CASSLAVANTEAFF. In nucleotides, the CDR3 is TGCGCCAGCAGCTTAGCTGTCGCGAACACTGAAGCTTTCTTT. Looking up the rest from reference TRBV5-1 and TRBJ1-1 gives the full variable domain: KAGVTQTPRYLIKTRGQQVTLSCSPISGHRSVSWYQQTPGQGLQFLFEYFSETQRNKGNFPGRFSGRQFSNSRSEMNVSTLELGDSALYLCASSLAVANTEAFFGQGTRLTVV.

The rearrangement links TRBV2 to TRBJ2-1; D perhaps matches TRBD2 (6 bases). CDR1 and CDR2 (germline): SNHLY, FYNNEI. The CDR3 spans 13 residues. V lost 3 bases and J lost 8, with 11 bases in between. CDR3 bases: TGTGCCAGCAGTGATGGGCCGGGGGATGAGCAGTTCTTC. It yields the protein CASSDGPGDEQFF.

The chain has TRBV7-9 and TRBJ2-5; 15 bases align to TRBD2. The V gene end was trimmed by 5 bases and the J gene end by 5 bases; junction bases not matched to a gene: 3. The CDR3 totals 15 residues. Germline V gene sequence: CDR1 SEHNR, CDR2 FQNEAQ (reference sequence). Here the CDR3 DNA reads TGTGCCAGCAGCGGACTAGCGGGGGGGCCGGAGACCCAGTACTTC. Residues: CASSGLAGGPETQYF.

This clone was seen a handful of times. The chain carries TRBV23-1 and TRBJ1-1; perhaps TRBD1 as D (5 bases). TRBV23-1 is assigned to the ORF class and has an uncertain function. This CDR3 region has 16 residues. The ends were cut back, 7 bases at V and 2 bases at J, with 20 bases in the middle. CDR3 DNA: TGCGCCAGCACCCACATACCTGGGGCGGCCAACACTGAAGCTTTCTTT. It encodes CASTHIPGAANTEAFF.

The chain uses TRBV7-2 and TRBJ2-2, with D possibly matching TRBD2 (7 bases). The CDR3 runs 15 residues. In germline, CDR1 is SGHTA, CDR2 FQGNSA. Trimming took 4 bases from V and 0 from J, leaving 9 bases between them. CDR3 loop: CASSSGGANTGELFF. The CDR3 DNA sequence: TGTGCCAGCAGCTCGGGGGGCGCGAACACCGGGGAGCTGTTTTTT.

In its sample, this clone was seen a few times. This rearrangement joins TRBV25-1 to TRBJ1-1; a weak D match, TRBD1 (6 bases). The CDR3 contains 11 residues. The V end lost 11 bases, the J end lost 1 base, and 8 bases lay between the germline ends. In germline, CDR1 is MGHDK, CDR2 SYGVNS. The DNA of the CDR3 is TGTGCCGGAGGGGGGAACACTGAAGCTTTCTTT. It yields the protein CAGGGNTEAFF.

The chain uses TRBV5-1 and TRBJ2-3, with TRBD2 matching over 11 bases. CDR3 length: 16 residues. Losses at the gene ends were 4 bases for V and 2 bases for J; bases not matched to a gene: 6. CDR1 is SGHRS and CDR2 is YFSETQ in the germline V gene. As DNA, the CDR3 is TGCGCCAGCAGCGTAAGACTAGCGGGGTACACAGATACGCAGTATTTT. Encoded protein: CASSVRLAGYTDTQYF.

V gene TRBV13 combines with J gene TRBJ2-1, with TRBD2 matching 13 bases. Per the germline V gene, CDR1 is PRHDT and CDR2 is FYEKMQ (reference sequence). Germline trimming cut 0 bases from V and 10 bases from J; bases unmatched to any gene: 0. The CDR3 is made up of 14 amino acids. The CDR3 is CASSLGTSGREQFF. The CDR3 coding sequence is TGTGCCAGCAGCTTAGGGACTAGCGGGAGGGAGCAGTTCTTC. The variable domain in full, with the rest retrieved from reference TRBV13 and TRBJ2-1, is AAGVIQSPRHLIKEKRETATLKCYPIPRHDTVYWYQQGPGQDPQFLISFYEKMQSDKGSIPDRFSAQQFSDYHSELNMSSLELGDSALYFCASSLGTSGREQFFGPGTRLTVL.

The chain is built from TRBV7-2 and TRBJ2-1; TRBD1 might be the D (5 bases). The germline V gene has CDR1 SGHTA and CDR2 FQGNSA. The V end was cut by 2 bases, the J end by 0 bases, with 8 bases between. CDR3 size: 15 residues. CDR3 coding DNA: TGTGCCAGCAGCTTAACAGGCAACTCCTACAATGAGCAGTTCTTC. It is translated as CASSLTGNSYNEQFF.

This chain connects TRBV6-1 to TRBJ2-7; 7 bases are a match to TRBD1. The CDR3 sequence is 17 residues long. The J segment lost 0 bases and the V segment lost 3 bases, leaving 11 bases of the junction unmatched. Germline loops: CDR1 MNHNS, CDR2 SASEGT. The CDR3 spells CASSDPTTGQHSYEQYF. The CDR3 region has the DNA TGTGCCAGCAGTGATCCCACCACGGGACAGCACTCCTACGAGCAGTACTTC.

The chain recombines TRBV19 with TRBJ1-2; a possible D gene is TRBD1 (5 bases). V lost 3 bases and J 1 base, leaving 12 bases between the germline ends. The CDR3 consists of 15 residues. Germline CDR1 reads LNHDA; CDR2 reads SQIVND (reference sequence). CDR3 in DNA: TGTGCCAGTAGTATGGGAGTCGACAGTAACTATGGCTACACCTTC. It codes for CASSMGVDSNYGYTF.

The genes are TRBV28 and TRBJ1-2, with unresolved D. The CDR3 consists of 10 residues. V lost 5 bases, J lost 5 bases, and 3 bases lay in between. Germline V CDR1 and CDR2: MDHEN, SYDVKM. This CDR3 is CASSQYGYTF. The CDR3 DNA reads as TGTGCCAGCAGTCAATATGGCTACACCTTC.

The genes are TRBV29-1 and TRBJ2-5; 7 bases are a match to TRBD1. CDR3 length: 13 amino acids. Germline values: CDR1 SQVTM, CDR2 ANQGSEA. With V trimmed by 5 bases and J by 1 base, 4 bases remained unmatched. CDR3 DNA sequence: TGCAGCGTTCTGGGACAGCGCCAAGAGACCCAGTACTTC. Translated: CSVLGQRQETQYF.

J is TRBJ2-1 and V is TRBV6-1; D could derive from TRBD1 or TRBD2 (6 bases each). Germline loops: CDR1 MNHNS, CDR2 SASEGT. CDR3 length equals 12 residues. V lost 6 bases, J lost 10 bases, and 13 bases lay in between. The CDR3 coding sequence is TGTGCCAGCAGCTCGGGGGACATCGAGCAGTTCTTC. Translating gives CASSSGDIEQFF.

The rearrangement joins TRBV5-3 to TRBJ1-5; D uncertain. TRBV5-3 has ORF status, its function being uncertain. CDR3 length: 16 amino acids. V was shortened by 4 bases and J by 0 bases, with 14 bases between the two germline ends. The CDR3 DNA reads TGTGCCAGAAGCCAGGACGGAGAAATTAGCAATCAGCCCCAGCATTTT. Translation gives CARSQDGEISNQPQHF.

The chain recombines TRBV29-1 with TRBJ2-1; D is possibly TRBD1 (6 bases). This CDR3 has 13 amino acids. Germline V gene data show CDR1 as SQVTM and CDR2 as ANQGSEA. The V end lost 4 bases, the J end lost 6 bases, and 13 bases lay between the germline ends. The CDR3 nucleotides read TGCAGCGTTGTACTGGACAGCAGCAATGAGCAGTTCTTC. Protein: CSVVLDSSNEQFF.

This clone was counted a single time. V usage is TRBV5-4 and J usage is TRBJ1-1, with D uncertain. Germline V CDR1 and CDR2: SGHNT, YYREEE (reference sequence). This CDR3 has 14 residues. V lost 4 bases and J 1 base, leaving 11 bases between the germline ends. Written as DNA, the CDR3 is TGTGCCAGCAGCGCCGAGAGAGGGAACACTGAAGCTTTCTTT. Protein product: CASSAERGNTEAFF.

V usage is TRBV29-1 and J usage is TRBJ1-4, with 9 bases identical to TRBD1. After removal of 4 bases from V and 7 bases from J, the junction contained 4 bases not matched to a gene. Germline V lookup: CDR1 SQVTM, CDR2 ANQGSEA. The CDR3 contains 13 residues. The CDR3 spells CSVAGQGSEKLFF. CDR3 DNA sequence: TGCAGCGTTGCTGGACAGGGGAGTGAAAAACTGTTTTTT. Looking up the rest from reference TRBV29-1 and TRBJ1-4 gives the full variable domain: SAVISQKPSRDICQRGTSLTIQCQVDSQVTMMFWYRQQPGQSLTLIATANQGSEATYESGFVIDKFPISRPNLTFSTLTVSNMSPEDSSIYLCSVAGQGSEKLFFGSGTQLSVL.

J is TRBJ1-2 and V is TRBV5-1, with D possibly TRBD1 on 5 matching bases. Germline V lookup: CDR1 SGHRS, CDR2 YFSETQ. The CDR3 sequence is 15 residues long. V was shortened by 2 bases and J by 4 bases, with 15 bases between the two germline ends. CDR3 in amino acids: CASSFIGADFYGYTF. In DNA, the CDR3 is TGCGCCAGCAGCTTTATTGGGGCAGACTTCTATGGCTACACCTTC.

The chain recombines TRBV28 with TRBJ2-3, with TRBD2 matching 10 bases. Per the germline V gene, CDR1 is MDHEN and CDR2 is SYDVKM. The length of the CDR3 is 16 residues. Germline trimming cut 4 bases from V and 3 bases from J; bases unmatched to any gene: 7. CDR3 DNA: TGTGCCAGCAGTTCCCTAGCGGGGGCGGAGACAGATACGCAGTATTTT. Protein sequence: CASSSLAGAETDTQYF. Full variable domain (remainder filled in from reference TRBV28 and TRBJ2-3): DVKVTQSSRYLVKRTGEKVFLECVQDMDHENMFWYRQDPGLGLRLIYFSYDVKMKEKGDIPEGYSVSREKKERFSLILESASTNQTSMYLCASSSLAGAETDTQYFGPGTRLTVL.

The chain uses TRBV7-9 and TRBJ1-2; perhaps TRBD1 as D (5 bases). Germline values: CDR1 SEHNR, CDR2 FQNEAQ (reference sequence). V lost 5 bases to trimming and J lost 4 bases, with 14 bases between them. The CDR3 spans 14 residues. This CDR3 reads CASSPSQGGYGYTF. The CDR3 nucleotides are TGTGCCAGCAGCCCCAGTCAGGGAGGCTATGGCTACACCTTC.

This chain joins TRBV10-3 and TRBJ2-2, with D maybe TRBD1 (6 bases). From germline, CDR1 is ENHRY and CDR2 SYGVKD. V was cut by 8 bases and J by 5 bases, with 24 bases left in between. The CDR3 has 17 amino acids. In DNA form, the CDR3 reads TGTGCCATCCGCGGAACAGGGAACTCTGATTCTACCGGGGAGCTGTTTTTT. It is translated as CAIRGTGNSDSTGELFF.